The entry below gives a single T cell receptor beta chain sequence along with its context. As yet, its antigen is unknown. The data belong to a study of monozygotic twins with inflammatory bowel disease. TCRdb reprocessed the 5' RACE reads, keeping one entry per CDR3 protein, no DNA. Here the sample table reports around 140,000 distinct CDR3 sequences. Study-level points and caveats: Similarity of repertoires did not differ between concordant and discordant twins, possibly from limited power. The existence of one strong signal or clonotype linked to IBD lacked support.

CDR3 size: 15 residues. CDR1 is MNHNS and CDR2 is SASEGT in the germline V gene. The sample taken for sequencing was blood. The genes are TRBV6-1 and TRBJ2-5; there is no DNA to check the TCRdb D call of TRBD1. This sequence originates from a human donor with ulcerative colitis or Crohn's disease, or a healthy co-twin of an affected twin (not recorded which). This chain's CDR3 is CASKDGASRGETQYF.